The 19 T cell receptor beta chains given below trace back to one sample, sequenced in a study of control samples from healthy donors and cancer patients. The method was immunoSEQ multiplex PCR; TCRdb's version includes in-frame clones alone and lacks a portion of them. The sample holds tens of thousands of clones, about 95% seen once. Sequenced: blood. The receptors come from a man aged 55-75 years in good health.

CDR3 DNA: TGTGCCAGCAGCGTAGTCGTTAACACCGGGGAGCTGTTTTTT. Protein product: CASSVVVNTGELFF. The genes are TRBV9 and TRBJ2-2; D unresolved. The CDR3 totals 14 residues. Trimming left V 0 bases short and J 2 bases short, with 5 bases between. Germline values: CDR1 SGDLS, CDR2 YYNGEE.

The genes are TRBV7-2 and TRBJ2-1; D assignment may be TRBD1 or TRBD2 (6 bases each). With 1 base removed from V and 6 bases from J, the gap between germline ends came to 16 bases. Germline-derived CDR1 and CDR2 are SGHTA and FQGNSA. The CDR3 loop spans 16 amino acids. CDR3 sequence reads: CASSLVWGAASNEQFF. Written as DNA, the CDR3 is TGTGCCAGCAGCTTAGTATGGGGGGCCGCAAGCAATGAGCAGTTCTTC.

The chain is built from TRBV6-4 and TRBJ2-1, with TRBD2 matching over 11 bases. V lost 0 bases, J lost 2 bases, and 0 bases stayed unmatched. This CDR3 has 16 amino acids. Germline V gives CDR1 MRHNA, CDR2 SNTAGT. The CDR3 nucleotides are TGTGCCAGCAGTGACTCGACTAGCGGGACCTACAATGAGCAGTTCTTC. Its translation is CASSDSTSGTYNEQFF.

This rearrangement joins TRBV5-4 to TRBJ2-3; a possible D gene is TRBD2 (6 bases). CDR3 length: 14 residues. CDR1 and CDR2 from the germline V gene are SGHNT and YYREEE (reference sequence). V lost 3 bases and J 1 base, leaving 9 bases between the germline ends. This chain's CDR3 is CASSSGTGTDTQYF. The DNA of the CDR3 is TGTGCCAGCAGCTCCGGGACTGGCACAGATACGCAGTATTTT.

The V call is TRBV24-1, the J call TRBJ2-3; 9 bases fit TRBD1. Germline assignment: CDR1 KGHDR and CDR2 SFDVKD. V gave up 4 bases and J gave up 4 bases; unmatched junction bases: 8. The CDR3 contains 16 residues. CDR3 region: CATSDIQRQGADTQYF. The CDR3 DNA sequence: TGTGCCACCAGTGACATCCAAAGACAGGGGGCAGATACGCAGTATTTT.

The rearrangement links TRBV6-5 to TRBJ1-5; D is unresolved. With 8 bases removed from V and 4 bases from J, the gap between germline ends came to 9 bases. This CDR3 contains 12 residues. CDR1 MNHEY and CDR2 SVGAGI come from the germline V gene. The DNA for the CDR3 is TGTGCCAGCCTCAACGGGAATCAGCCCCAGCATTTT. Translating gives CASLNGNQPQHF.

CDR3 protein: CASGLERDTYYHFNEQFF. CDR3 coding DNA: TGTGCTAGTGGTTTGGAACGGGACACCTACTACCACTTCAATGAGCAGTTCTTC. The chain recombines TRBV12-5 with TRBJ2-1; D might be TRBD1 (6 bases). Trimming pared 1 base from V and 6 bases from J, leaving 22 bases between. This CDR3 is 18 amino acids long. Looked up from germline, CDR1 is LGHNT and CDR2 is FRNRAP.

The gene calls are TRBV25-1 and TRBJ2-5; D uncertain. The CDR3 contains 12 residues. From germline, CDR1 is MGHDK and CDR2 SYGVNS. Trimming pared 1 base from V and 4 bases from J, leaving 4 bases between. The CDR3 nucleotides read TGTGCCAGCAGTGAATGGGCAGAGACCCAGTACTTC. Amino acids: CASSEWAETQYF.

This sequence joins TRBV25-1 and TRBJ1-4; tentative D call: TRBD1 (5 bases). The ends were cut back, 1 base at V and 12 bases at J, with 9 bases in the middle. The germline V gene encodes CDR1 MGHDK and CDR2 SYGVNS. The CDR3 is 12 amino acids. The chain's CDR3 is CASSESGGELFF. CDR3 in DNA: TGTGCCAGCAGTGAATCTGGGGGAGAACTGTTTTTT.

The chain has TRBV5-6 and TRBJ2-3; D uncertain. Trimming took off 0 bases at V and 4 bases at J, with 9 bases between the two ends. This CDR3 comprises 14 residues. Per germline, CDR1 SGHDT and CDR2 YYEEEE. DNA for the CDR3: TGTGCCAGCAGCTTGGTGGCGGCCGCAGATACGCAGTATTTT. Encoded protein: CASSLVAAADTQYF.

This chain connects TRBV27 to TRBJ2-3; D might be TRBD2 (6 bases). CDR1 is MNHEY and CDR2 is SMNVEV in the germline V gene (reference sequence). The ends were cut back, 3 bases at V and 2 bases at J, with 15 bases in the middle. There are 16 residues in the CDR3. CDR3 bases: TGTGCCAGCAGTTTGAAGGGGACTTCCTACACAGATACGCAGTATTTT. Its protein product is CASSLKGTSYTDTQYF.

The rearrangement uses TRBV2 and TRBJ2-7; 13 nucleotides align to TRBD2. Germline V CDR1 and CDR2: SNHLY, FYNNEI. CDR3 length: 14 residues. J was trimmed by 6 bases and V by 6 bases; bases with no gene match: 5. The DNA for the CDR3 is TGTGCCAGCAGAGGACTAGCGGGAGTGGTCGAGCAGTACTTC. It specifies CASRGLAGVVEQYF.

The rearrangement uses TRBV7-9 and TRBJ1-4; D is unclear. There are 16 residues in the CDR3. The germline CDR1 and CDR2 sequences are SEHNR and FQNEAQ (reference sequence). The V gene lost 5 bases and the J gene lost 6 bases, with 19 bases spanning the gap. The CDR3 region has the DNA TGTGCCAGCAGCCCTTATGGTTTTGCTCGCGATGAAAAACTGTTTTTT. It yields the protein CASSPYGFARDEKLFF.

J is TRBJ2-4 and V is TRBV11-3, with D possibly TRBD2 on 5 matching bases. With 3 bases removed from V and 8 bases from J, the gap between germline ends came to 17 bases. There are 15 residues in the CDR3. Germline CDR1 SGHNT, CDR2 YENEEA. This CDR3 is CASSFRTAQMDIQYF. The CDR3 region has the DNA TGTGCCAGCAGCTTTAGGACTGCTCAGATGGACATTCAGTACTTC.

The DNA for the CDR3 is TGTGCCAGCAGCCAAGATAGACTAGCGGATAACAATGAGCAGTTCTTC. It encodes CASSQDRLADNNEQFF. The chain combines TRBV3-1 (or the pseudogene TRBV3-2) with TRBJ2-1; 9 bases line up with TRBD2. The CDR3 is 16 residues long. Per germline, CDR1 LGHDT and CDR2 YNNKEL (reference sequence). The V gene end was trimmed by 0 bases and the J gene end by 5 bases; junction bases not matched to a gene: 5.

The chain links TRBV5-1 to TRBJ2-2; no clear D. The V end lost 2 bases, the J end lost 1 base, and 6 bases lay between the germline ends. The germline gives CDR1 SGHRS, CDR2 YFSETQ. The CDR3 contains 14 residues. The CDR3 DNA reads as TGCGCCAGCAGCTTCTCAGGGAACACCGGGGAGCTGTTTTTT. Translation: CASSFSGNTGELFF.

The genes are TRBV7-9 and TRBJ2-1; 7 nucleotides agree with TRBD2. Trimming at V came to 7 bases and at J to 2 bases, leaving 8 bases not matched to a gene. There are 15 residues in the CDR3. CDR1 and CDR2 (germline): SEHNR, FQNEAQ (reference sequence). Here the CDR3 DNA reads TGTGCCAGCACCCTATGGGCGGGGGCCTACAATGAGCAGTTCTTC. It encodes CASTLWAGAYNEQFF.

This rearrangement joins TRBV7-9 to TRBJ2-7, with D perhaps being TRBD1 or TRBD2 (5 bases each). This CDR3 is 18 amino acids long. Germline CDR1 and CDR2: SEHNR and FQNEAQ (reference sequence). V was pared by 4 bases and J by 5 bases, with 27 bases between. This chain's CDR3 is CASSSTLTLLSMGDEQYF. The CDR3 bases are TGTGCCAGCAGCTCTACCTTGACTCTCCTTTCGATGGGGGACGAGCAGTACTTC.

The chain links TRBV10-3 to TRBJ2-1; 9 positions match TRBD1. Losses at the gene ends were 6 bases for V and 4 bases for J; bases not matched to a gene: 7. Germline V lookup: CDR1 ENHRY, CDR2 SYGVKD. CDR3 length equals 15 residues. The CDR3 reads CAISPQGAGYNEQFF. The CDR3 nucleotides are TGTGCCATCAGCCCACAGGGGGCCGGGTACAATGAGCAGTTCTTC.